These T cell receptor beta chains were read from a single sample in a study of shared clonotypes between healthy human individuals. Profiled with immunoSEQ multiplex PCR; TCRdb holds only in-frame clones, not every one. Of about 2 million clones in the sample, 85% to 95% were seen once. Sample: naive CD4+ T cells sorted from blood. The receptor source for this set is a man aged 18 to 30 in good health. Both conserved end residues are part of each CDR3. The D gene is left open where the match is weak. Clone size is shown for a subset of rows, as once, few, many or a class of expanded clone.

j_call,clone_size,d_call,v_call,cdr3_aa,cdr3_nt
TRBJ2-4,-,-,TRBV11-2,CASSLGGVAKNIQYF,TGTGCCAGCAGCTTAGGGGGAGTAGCCAAAAACATTCAGTACTTC
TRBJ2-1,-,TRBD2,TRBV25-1,CASSDFVGGVNEQFF,TGTGCCAGCAGTGATTTCGTGGGAGGGGTCAATGAGCAGTTCTTC
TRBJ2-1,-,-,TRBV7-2,CASNLRYNEQFF,TGTGCCAGCAACCTAAGATACAATGAGCAGTTCTTC
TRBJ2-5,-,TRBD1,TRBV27,CASSPQGIGETQYF,TGTGCCAGCAGCCCACAGGGGATTGGGGAGACCCAGTACTTC
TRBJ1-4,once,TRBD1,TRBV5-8,CASSTQGEKLFF,TGTGCCAGCAGTACACAGGGGGAAAAACTGTTTTTT
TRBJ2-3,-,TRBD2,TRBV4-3,CASSQDQTSGARTDTQYF,TGCGCCAGCAGCCAAGATCAGACTAGCGGAGCACGCACAGATACGCAGTATTTT
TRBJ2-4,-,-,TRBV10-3,CAISESRTVGNIQYF,TGTGCCATCAGTGAGTCCCGGACAGTGGGAAACATTCAGTACTTC
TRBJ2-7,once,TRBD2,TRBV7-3,CASSLGSGGREQYF,TGTGCCAGCAGCCTCGGGAGCGGGGGCAGAGAGCAGTACTTC
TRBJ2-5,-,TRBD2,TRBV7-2,CASSALAGGQETQYF,TGTGCCAGCAGCGCACTAGCGGGGGGGCAGGAGACCCAGTACTTC
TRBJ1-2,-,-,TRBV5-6,CTSSFSPAPGYTF,TGTACCAGCAGCTTTAGCCCCGCACCCGGCTACACCTTC
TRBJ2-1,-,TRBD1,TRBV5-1,CASNQPGQGVNEQFF,TGCGCCAGCAACCAACCGGGACAGGGAGTCAATGAGCAGTTCTTC
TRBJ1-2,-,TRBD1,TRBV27,CASSLSGTAIYGYTF,TGTGCCAGCAGTTTATCAGGGACAGCTATCTATGGCTACACCTTC
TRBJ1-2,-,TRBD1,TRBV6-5,CASSDRTGLGYTF,TGTGCCAGCAGCGATCGGACAGGGCTTGGCTACACCTTC
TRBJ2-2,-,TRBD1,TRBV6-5,CASTQTGLTGELFF,TGTGCCAGCACCCAGACAGGGTTAACCGGGGAGCTGTTTTTT
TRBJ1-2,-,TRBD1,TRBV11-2,CASSTGQGNYGYTF,TGTGCCAGCAGCACAGGACAGGGTAACTATGGCTACACCTTC
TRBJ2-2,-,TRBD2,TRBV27,CASSVLLGEGRMNTGELFF,TGTGCCAGCAGTGTCCTATTGGGGGAGGGTCGAATGAACACCGGGGAGCTGTTTTTT